This T cell receptor beta chain came from a study of T-cell reconstitution after alpha-beta-depleted transplantation in children. Notes on the study in general: Certain patients had high TCRbeta diversity at day 60, and it came from recipient T cells and thymic progenitors that survived. From newly produced T cells came most of the T-cell counts and diversity one year after transplant. Where alpha-beta T cells came from about two months after transplant was reportedly several hundred expanded graft clones.

Per germline, CDR1 SGHRS and CDR2 YFSETQ. V lost 2 bases and J 5 bases, leaving 14 bases between the germline ends. This CDR3 is built from 14 residues. This clonotype was counted a few times. Antigen specificity is unknown. Using unique molecular identifiers, the investigators prepared the TCRbeta library. Each CDR3 protein gets one entry after TCRdb re-called the PCR reads with MiXCR. This table holds some 120,000 distinct CDR3 sequences, about a tenth found once. J is TRBJ2-7 and V is TRBV5-1, with D possibly matching TRBD2 (6 bases). Here the sequenced sample was PBMCs, taken before TCRalphabeta/CD19-depleted stem cell transplant. This clonotype originated in a boy between 2 and 10 years old with acute lymphoblastic leukemia, due to receive a stem cell transplant. CDR3 protein: CASSFGQGGNEQYF. In DNA, the CDR3 is TGCGCCAGCAGCTTCGGGCAGGGAGGCAACGAGCAGTACTTC.